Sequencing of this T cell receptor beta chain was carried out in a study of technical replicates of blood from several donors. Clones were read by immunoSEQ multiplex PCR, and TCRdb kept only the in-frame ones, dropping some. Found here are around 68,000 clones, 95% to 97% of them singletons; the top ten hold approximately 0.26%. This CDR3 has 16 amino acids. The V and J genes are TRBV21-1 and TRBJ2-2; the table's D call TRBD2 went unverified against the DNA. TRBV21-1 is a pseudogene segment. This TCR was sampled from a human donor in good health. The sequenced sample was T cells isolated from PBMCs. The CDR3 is CASKVTLRVNTGELFF. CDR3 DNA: TGTGCCAGCAAGGTTACTTTGCGGGTGAACACCGGGGAGCTGTTTTTT.